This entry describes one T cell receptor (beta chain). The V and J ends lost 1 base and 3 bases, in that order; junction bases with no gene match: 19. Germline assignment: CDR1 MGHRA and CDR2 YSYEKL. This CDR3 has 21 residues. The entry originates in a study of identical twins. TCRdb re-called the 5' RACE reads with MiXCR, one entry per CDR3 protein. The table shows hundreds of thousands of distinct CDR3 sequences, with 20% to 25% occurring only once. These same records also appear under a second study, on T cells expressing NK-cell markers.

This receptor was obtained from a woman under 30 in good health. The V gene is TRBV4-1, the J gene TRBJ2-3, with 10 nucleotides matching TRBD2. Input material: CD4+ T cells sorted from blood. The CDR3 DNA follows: TGCGCCAGCAGCCAAGGACCATTCGTTAACACTCTAGCGGGAGCGACAGATACGCAGTATTTT. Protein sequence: CASSQGPFVNTLAGATDTQYF.